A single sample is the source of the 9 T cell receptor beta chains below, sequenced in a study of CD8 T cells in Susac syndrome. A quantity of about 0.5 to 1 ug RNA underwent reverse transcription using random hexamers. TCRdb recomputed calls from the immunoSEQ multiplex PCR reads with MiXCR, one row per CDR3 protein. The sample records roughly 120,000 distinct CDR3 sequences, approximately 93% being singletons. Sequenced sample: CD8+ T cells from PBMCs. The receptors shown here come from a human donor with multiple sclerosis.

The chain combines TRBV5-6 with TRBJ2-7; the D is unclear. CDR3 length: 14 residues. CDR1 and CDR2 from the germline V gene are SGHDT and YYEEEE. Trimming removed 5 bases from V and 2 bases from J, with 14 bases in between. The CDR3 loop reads CASSPDWITYEQYV. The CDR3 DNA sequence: TGTGCCAGCAGTCCCGACTGGATTACCTACGAGCAGTACGTC.

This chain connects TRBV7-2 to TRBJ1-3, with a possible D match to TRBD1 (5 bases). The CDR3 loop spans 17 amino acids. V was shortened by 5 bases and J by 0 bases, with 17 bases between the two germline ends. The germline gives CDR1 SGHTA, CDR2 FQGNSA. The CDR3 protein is CASSQHLSGLSGNTIYF. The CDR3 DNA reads TGTGCCAGCAGCCAACACCTGTCGGGGCTCTCTGGAAACACCATATATTTT. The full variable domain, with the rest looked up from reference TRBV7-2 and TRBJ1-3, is GAGVSQSPSNKVTEKGKDVELRCDPISGHTALYWYRQSLGQGLEFLIYFQGNSAPDKSGLPSDRFSAERTGGSVSTLTIQRTQQEDSAVYLCASSQHLSGLSGNTIYFGEGSWLTVV.

CDR3 coding DNA: TGTGCCAGCAGCTTAGCGGTAAAGGTTGCAACTAATGAAAAACTGTTTTTT. This encodes CASSLAVKVATNEKLFF. The rearrangement uses TRBV7-6 and TRBJ1-4, with D unresolved. Trimming took 0 bases from V and 0 from J, leaving 11 bases between them. Germline V gene lookup returns CDR1 SGHVS and CDR2 FNYEAQ. The CDR3 covers 17 residues.

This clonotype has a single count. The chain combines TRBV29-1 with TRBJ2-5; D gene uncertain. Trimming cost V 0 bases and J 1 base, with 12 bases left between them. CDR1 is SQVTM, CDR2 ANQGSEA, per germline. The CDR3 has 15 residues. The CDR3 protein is CSVEDLGRSQETQYF. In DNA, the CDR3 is TGCAGCGTTGAAGATCTCGGCAGGTCCCAAGAGACCCAGTACTTC.

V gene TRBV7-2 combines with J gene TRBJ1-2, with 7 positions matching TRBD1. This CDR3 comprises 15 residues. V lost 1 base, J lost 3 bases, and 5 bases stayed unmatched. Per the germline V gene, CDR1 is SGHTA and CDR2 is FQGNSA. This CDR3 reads CASSLVGGTDYGYTF. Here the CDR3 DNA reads TGTGCCAGCAGCTTAGTGGGAGGGACAGACTATGGCTACACCTTC. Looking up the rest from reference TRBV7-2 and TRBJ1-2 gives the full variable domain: GAGVSQSPSNKVTEKGKDVELRCDPISGHTALYWYRQSLGQGLEFLIYFQGNSAPDKSGLPSDRFSAERTGGSVSTLTIQRTQQEDSAVYLCASSLVGGTDYGYTFGSGTRLTVV.

The CDR3 DNA sequence: TGTGCCAGCGCTAAACGGTACCAAGAGACCCAGTACTTC. Translated, it gives CASAKRYQETQYF. The J gene is TRBJ2-5, the V gene TRBV6-2 or TRBV6-3; D unresolved. Per germline, CDR1 MNHEY and CDR2 SVGEGT. V was shortened by 8 bases and J by 0 bases, with 10 bases between the two germline ends. CDR3 length: 13 residues.

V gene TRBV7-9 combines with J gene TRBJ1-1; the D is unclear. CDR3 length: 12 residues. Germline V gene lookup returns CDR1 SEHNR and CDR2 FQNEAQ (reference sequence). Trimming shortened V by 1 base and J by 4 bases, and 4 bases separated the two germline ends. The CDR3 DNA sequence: TGTGCCAGCAGCTTAGGCGCCACTGAAGCTTTCTTT. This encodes CASSLGATEAFF.

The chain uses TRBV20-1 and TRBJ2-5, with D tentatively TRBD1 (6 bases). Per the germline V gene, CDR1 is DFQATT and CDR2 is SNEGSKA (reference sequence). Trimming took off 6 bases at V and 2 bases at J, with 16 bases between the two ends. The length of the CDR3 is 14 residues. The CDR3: CSAGASPGQETQYF. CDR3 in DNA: TGCAGTGCGGGGGCGAGTCCGGGGCAAGAGACCCAGTACTTC.

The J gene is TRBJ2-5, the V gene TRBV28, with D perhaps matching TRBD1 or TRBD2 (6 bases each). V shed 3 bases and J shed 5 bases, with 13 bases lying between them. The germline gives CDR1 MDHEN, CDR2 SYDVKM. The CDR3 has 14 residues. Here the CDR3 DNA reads TGTGCCAGCAGTTTGTTATGGGGGGCTGAGACCCAGTACTTC. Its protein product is CASSLLWGAETQYF.